The 3 T cell receptor beta chains below come from one sample, sequenced in a study of PD-L1 blockade in urothelial cancer. The time point here: pretreatment peripheral blood. Libraries were prepared by immunoSEQ multiplex PCR; TCRdb keeps only in-frame clonotypes and omits some of them. The sample consists of 80,000 to 90,000 clones, 70% to 90% of them appearing once. Source: PBMCs, taken around atezolizumab (anti-PD-L1) treatment. The receptors derive from a man in his fifties or sixties with urothelial cancer.

The chain recombines TRBV25-1 with TRBJ2-4; 8 bases are a match to TRBD1. The CDR3 is 18 residues long. In germline, CDR1 is MGHDK, CDR2 SYGVNS. The J segment lost 1 base and the V segment lost 2 bases, leaving 10 bases of the junction unmatched. CDR3 DNA sequence: TGTGCCAGCAGTGAAGCTCGGACAGGGCTCGCGGCCAAAAACATTCAGTACTTC. Protein sequence: CASSEARTGLAAKNIQYF.

V is TRBV7-8 and J is TRBJ2-1; D may be TRBD2 (5 bases). V lost 5 bases and J lost 0, with 17 bases in between. Germline V gene sequence: CDR1 SGHVS, CDR2 FQNEAQ. The CDR3 extends over 17 amino acids. CDR3 amino acids: CASSQGEGRGSYNEQFF. CDR3 DNA: TGTGCCAGCAGCCAAGGAGAGGGCCGGGGCTCCTACAATGAGCAGTTCTTC. Using reference TRBV7-8 and TRBJ2-1 for the parts outside the CDR3, the full variable domain is GAGVSQSPRYKVAKRGQDVALRCDPISGHVSLFWYQQALGQGPEFLTYFQNEAQLDKSGLPSDRFFAERPEGSVSTLKIQRTQQEDSAVYLCASSQGEGRGSYNEQFFGPGTRLTVL.

The gene calls are TRBV7-2 and TRBJ1-3; 8 nucleotides match TRBD1. Germline V gene data show CDR1 as SGHTA and CDR2 as FQGNSA. This CDR3 has 14 amino acids. V gave up 5 bases and J gave up 4 bases; unmatched junction bases: 4. CDR3: CASSRQGWGNTIYF. The CDR3 DNA reads TGTGCCAGCAGCAGACAGGGGTGGGGAAACACCATATATTTT.